This TCR beta chain emerged from a study of radiation and T cells in renal cell carcinoma. Assay used: immunoSEQ multiplex PCR; TCRdb lists only in-frame clones, some missing. The table records approximately 10,000 clones, less than 75% of them present only once. Stated treatment: 15 Gy SBRT to primary tumor, nephrectomy 4 weeks later. Study-wide results and caveats: Irradiated tumors had higher TCR clonality than control tumors. Dominant CDR3 motifs were more common in irradiated tumors than controls.

Germline-derived CDR1 and CDR2 are SGHDT and YYEEEE. CDR3 size: 14 residues. Points on this clone: Its antigen is unidentified.

The source of this sequence is a man in his 60s with renal cell carcinoma. The specimen was tumor tissue, collected from a patient whose treatment included radiotherapy and nephrectomy. The chain is built from TRBV5-6 and TRBJ2-5, with TRBD1 identical over 9 bases. The J call may be faulty, since TRBJ2-7 better matches the DNA end. The CDR3 DNA reads as TGTGCCAGCAGCCCCGGGACAGGGTCCTACGAGCAGTACTTC. Encoded protein: CASSPGTGSYEQYF.